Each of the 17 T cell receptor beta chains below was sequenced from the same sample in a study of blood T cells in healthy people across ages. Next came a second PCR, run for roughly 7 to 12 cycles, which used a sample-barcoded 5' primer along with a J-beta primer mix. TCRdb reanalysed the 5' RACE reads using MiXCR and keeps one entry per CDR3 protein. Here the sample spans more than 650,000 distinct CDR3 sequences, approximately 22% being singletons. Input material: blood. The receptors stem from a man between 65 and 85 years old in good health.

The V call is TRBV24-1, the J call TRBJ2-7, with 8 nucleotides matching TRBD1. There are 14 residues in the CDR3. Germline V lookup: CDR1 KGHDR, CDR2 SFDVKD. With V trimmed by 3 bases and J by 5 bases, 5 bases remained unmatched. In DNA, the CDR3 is TGTGCCACCAGTGATCGGACAGGGAGCGACGAGCAGTACTTC. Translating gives CATSDRTGSDEQYF.

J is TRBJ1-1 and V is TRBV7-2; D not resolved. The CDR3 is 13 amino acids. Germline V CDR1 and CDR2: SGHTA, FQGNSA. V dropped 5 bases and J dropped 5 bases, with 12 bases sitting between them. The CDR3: CASSLEGWTEAFF. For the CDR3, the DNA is TGTGCCAGCAGCCTGGAAGGATGGACTGAAGCTTTCTTT.

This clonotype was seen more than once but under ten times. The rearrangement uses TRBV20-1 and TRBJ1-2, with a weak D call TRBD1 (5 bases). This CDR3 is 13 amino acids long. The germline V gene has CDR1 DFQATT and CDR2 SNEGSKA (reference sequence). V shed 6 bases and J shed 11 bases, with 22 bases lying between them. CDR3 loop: CSARSGTLLGYTF. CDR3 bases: TGCAGTGCAAGATCCGGGACTCTCCTCGGGTACACCTTC.

This chain's CDR3 is CASSSPTFDIGSPSYEQYF. As DNA, the CDR3 is TGTGCCAGCAGCTCCCCCACATTCGACATAGGGAGTCCTTCCTACGAGCAGTACTTC. V gene TRBV7-9 combines with J gene TRBJ2-1; a possible D gene is TRBD2 (5 bases). The J call is in doubt because the DNA end fits TRBJ2-7 better. CDR1 is SEHNR and CDR2 is FQNEAQ in the germline V gene (reference sequence). The CDR3 totals 19 residues.

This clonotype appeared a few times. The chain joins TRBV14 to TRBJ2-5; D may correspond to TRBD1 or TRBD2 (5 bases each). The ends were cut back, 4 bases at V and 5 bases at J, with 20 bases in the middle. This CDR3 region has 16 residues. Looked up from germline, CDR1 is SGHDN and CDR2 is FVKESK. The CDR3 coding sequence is TGTGCCAGCAGCCCAAGGGGACCGATACTCTGGGAGACCCAGTACTTC. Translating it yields CASSPRGPILWETQYF.

CDR3 in amino acids: CASSLWGRPEAFF. The CDR3 region has the DNA TGTGCCAGCAGCTTGTGGGGAAGGCCTGAAGCTTTCTTT. V is TRBV5-5 and J is TRBJ1-1; D is undetermined. This CDR3 spans 13 amino acids. V gave up 1 base and J gave up 6 bases, with 10 bases separating them. The germline V gene encodes CDR1 SGHKS and CDR2 YYEKEE (reference sequence).

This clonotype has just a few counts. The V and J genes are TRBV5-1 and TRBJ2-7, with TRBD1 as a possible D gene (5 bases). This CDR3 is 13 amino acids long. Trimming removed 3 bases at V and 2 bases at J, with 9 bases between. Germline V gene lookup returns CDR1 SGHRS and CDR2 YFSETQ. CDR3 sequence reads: CASSWQGTYEQYF. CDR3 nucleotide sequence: TGCGCCAGCAGCTGGCAGGGAACCTACGAGCAGTACTTC.

DNA for the CDR3: TGCGCCAGCAGCTTGTCCTACAGGGGGCTTGGGAACACTGAAGCTTTCTTT. This codes for CASSLSYRGLGNTEAFF. The chain carries TRBV5-1 and TRBJ1-1; 9 bases map to TRBD1. CDR3 size: 17 residues. The V segment lost 1 base and the J segment 1 base; nucleotides outside the gene matches: 8. CDR1 and CDR2 (germline): SGHRS, YFSETQ. Combining the CDR3 with reference TRBV5-1 and TRBJ1-1 gives the whole variable domain KAGVTQTPRYLIKTRGQQVTLSCSPISGHRSVSWYQQTPGQGLQFLFEYFSETQRNKGNFPGRFSGRQFSNSRSEMNVSTLELGDSALYLCASSLSYRGLGNTEAFFGQGTRLTVV.

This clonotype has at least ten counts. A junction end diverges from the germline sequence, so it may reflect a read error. This chain's CDR3 is CASSAGTGSYEQYF. CDR3 bases: TGTGCCAGCAGTGCCGGGACAGGGTCCTACGAGCAGTACTTC. The chain joins TRBV5-1 to TRBJ2-7; 9 nucleotides agree with TRBD1. Looked up from germline, CDR1 is SGHRS and CDR2 is YFSETQ. CDR3 length: 14 amino acids.

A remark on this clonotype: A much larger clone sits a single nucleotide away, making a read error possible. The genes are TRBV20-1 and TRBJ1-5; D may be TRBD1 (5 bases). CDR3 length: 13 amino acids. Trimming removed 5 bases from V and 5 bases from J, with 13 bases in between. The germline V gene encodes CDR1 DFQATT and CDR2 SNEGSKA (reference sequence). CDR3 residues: CSAASGGDQPQHF. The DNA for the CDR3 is TGCAGTGCTGCAAGTGGGGGGGATCAGCCCCAGCATTTT.

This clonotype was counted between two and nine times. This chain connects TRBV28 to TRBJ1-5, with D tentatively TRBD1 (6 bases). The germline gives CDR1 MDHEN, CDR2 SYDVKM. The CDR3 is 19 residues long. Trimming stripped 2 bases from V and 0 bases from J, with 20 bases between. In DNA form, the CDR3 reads TGTGCCAGCAGTTTAGGGGACACCCGACCAACTTATAGCAATCAGCCCCAGCATTTT. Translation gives CASSLGDTRPTYSNQPQHF.

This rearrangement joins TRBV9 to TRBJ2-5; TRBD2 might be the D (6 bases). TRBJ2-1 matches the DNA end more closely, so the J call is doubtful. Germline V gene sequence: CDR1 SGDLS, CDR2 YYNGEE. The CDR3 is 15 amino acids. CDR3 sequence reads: CASSVDGSGYNEQFF. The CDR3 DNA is TGTGCCAGCAGCGTAGACGGGAGTGGCTACAATGAGCAGTTCTTC.

The CDR3 loop reads CSASWTGEGYTF. CDR3 nucleotides: TGCAGTGCTAGTTGGACAGGGGAAGGCTACACCTTC. This chain links TRBV20-1 with TRBJ1-2; 9 bases line up with TRBD1. With 3 bases clipped from V and 8 bases from J, the junction kept 4 bases outside the gene matches. Germline CDR1 is DFQATT and CDR2 is SNEGSKA (reference sequence). The CDR3 consists of 12 residues.

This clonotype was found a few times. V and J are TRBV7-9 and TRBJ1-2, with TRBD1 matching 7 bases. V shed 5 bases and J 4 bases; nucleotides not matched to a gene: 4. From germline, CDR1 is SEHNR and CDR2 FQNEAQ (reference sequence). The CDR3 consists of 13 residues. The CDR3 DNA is TGTGCCAGCAGCGCGGACAGGCTCTATGGCTACACCTTC. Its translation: CASSADRLYGYTF.

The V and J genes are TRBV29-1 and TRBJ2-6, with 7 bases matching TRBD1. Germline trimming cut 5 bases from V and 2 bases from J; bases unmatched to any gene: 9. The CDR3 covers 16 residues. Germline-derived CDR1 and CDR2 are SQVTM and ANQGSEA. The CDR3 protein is CSVFGTVPPGANVLTF. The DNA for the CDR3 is TGCAGCGTTTTCGGGACAGTCCCCCCTGGGGCCAACGTCCTGACTTTC.

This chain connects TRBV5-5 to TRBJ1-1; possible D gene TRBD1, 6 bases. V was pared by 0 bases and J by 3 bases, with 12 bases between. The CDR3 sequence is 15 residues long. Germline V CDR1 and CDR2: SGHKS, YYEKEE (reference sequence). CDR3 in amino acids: CASSLAGGPDTEAFF. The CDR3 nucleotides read TGTGCCAGCAGCTTGGCGGGGGGCCCCGACACTGAAGCTTTCTTT.

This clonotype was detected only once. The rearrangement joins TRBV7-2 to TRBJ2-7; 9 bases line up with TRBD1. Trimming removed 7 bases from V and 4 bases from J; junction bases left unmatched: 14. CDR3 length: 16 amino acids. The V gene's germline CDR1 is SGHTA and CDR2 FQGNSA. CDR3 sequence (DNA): TGTGCCAGCACCACTTTACCGGGACAGGGACAATACGAGCAGTACTTC. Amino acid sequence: CASTTLPGQGQYEQYF.